This T cell receptor (beta chain) was recovered during a study of shared clonotypes between healthy human individuals. Using immunoSEQ multiplex PCR, the repertoire was profiled, and TCRdb retains in-frame clones only, with some absent. This sample yields about 1.5 million clones, of which 98% are seen a single time; about 0.45% belongs to the top ten. The V end lost 5 bases, the J end lost 6 bases, and 12 bases lay between the germline ends. Germline V gives CDR1 SGHKS, CDR2 YYEKEE (reference sequence). The CDR3 has 12 amino acids. Only Caucasian adults living in Nashville, Tennessee served as donors.

The sequencing sample was made of naive CD4+ T cells sorted from blood. Indicated subset: CD45RA+ positively selected. The genes are TRBV5-5 and TRBJ2-7; D is unresolved. The receptor's source is a man aged 25 to 40 in good health. The CDR3 here is CASSLLGVEQYF. CDR3 nucleotide sequence: TGTGCCAGCAGTCTCCTAGGAGTCGAGCAGTACTTC.